The clone carrying this T cell receptor beta chain was recorded a few times. Its target is not known. Germline CDR1 is MDHEN and CDR2 is SYDVKM. The CDR3 runs 15 residues. The V end lost 6 bases, the J end lost 0 bases, and 12 bases lay between the germline ends. Each cDNA got a UMI-containing oligo ligated at its 3' end. First-round PCR used about 4 cycles and beta primers RC1.1 and RC1.2 covering TRBC1 and TRBC2. Each CDR3 protein is one row after TCRdb ran MiXCR on the UMI-ligation and nested PCR reads. The sample yields fewer than 50,000 distinct CDR3 sequences, 17% seen once. The data derive from a study of quantifying T cell responses using KT2 cells. Across the whole study: RNA was reverse transcribed with TCR alpha and beta constant-region primers.

Study-wide results and caveats: Very high KT2 spike-in numbers caused saturation in KT2 sequence detection.

KT2, a clone with a known TCR, was spiked into unfractionated PBMC. Different KT2-to-PBMC ratios were created with a constant PBMC count. The chain carries TRBV28 and TRBJ1-5; D call uncertain. The receptor comes from a human donor. Sequencing was performed on PBMCs spiked with cells of the T cell clone KT2. CDR3 coding DNA: TGTGCCAGCAGCCGCGGGCGGTATAGCAATCAGCCCCAGCATTTT. Protein: CASSRGRYSNQPQHF.